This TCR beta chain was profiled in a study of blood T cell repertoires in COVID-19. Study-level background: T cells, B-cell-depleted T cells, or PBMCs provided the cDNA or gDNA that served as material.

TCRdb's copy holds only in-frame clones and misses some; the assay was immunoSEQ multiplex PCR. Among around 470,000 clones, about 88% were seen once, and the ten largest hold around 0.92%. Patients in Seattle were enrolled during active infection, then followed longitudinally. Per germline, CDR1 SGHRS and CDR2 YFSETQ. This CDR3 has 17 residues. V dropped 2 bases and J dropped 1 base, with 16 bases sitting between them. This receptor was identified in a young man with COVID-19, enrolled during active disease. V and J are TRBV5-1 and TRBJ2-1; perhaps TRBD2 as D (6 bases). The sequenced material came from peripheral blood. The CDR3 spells CASSFAWAGRSYNEQFF. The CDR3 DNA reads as TGCGCCAGCAGCTTCGCGTGGGCGGGGAGATCCTACAATGAGCAGTTCTTC.